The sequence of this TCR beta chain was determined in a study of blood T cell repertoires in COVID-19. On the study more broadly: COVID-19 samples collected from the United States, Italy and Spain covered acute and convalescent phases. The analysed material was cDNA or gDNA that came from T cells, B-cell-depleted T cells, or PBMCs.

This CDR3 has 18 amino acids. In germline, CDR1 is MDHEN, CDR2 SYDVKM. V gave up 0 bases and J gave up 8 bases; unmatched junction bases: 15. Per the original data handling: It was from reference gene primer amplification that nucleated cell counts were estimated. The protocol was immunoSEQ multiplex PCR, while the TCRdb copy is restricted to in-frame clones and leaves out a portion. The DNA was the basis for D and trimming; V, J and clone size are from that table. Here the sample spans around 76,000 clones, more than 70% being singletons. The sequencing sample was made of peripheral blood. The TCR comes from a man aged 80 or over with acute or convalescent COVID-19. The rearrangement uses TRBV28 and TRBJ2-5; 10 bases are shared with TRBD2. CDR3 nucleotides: TGTGCCAGCAGTTTATGGGCTAGCGGGAGTCCTACCAAGAGAACCCAGTACTTC. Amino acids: CASSLWASGSPTKRTQYF.